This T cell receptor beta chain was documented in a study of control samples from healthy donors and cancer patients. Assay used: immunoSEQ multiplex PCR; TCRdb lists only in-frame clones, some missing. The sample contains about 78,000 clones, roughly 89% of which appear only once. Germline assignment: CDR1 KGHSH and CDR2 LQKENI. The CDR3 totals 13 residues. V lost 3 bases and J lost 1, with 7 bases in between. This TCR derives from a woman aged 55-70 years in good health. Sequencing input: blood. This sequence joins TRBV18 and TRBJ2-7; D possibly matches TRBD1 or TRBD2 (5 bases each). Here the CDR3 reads CASSPGVSYEQYF. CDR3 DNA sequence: TGTGCCAGCTCACCGGGGGTTTCCTACGAGCAGTACTTC. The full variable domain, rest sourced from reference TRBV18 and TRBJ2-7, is NAGVMQNPRHLVRRRGQEARLRCSPMKGHSHVYWYRQLPEEGLKFMVYLQKENIIDESGMPKERFSAEFPKEGPSILRIQQVVRGDSAAYFCASSPGVSYEQYFGPGTRLTVT.